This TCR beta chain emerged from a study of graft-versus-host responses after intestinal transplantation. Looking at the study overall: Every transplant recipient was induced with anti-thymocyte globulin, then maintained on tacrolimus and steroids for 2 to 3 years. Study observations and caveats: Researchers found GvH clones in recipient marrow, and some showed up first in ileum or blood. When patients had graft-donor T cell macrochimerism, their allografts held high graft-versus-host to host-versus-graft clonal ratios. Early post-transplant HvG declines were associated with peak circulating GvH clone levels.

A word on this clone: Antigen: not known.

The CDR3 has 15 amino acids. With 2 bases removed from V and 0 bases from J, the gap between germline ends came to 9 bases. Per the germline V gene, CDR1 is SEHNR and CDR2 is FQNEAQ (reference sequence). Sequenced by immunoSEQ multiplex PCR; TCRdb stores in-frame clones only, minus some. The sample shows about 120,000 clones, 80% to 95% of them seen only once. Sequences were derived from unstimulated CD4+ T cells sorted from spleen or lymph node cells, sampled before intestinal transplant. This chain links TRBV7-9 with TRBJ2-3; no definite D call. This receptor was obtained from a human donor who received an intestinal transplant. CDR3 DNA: TGTGCCAGCAGCTTAACAGAAGCTAGCACAGATACGCAGTATTTT. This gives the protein CASSLTEASTDTQYF.